One sample yielded the 7 T cell receptor beta chains listed below, sequenced in a study of blood T cell repertoires in COVID-19. The repertoire was sequenced with immunoSEQ multiplex PCR; TCRdb's copy has only in-frame clones and lacks some. The sample lists 250,000 to 300,000 clones, approximately 91% seen once, with about 2% in the top ten. Specimen: PBMCs or T cells enriched from blood (not recorded which). The receptors were sampled from a woman between 35 and 50 years old with acute COVID-19.

The rearrangement links TRBV18 to TRBJ1-3, with a tentative D call TRBD1 (5 bases). The CDR3 has 15 residues. The germline gives CDR1 KGHSH, CDR2 LQKENI. The V and J ends lost 3 bases and 4 bases respectively, with 13 bases between them. CDR3 protein: CASSPAVGHGNTIYF. The CDR3 DNA follows: TGTGCCAGCTCACCCGCAGTGGGGCACGGAAACACCATATATTTT.

This chain connects TRBV27 to TRBJ2-1, with TRBD2 identical over 7 bases. The CDR3 runs to 14 residues. The germline gives CDR1 MNHEY, CDR2 SMNVEV (reference sequence). V shed 4 bases, J shed 2 bases, and the junction held 2 bases outside the gene matches. For the CDR3, the DNA is TGTGCCAGCAGTTCCAGCGGGACCTACAATGAGCAGTTCTTC. Its protein product is CASSSSGTYNEQFF.

V gene TRBV5-1 combines with J gene TRBJ2-1; TRBD2 is a possible D gene (5 bases). Germline V lookup: CDR1 SGHRS, CDR2 YFSETQ. CDR3 length equals 14 residues. V was pared by 4 bases and J by 5 bases, with 13 bases between. The chain's CDR3 is CASSIDYLNNEQFF. In DNA, the CDR3 is TGCGCCAGCAGCATTGACTACTTGAACAATGAGCAGTTCTTC.

The sample holds one count of this clone. The chain is built from TRBV2 and TRBJ1-4; 7 bases line up with TRBD1. This CDR3 contains 15 residues. The J segment lost 5 bases and the V segment lost 6 bases, leaving 9 bases of the junction unmatched. Germline assignment: CDR1 SNHLY and CDR2 FYNNEI. CDR3 DNA: TGTGCCAGCAGGGCCCCGACAGGGTCAAATGAAAAACTGTTTTTT. This encodes CASRAPTGSNEKLFF.

The chain employs TRBV7-2 and TRBJ2-5; TRBD2 agrees at 12 bases. The V gene's germline CDR1 is SGHTA and CDR2 FQGNSA. With V trimmed by 0 bases and J by 6 bases, 11 bases remained unmatched. This CDR3 is 18 amino acids long. As DNA, the CDR3 is TGTGCCAGCAGCTTAGCATACCCGACTAGCGGGAGTATAAAGACCCAGTACTTC. Its protein product is CASSLAYPTSGSIKTQYF.

The CDR3 coding sequence is TGTGCCAGCAGTGCGATAGCGGGTTCCTACAATGAGCAGTTCTTC. It specifies CASSAIAGSYNEQFF. V is TRBV6-4 and J is TRBJ2-1, with TRBD2 matching over 7 bases. CDR1 is MRHNA, CDR2 SNTAGT, per germline. The CDR3 has 15 amino acids. The V gene end was trimmed by 4 bases and the J gene end by 1 base; junction bases not matched to a gene: 4.

This clone was recorded a few times. The chain has TRBV7-2 and TRBJ2-1; 8 nucleotides match TRBD2. Germline V gene lookup returns CDR1 SGHTA and CDR2 FQGNSA. The CDR3 totals 14 residues. V trimming: 5 bases; J trimming: 9 bases; junction bases outside the gene matches: 9. The CDR3 region is CASSPGTRVSEQFF. The CDR3 nucleotides are TGTGCCAGCAGCCCCGGGACTAGGGTAAGTGAGCAGTTCTTC.